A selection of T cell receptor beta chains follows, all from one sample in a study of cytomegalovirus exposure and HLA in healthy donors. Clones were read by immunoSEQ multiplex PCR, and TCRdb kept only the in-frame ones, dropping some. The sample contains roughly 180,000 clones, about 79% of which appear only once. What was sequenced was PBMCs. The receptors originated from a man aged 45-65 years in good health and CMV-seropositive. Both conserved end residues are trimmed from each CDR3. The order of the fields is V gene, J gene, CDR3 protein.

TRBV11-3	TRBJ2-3	ASSLKRGGTDTQY
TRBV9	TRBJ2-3	ASSVGLAVHTDTQY
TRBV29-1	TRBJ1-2	SVEPGTDYGYT
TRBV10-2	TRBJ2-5	ASSESGHPLQETQY
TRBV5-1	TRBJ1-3	ASSLSAGTGNTIY
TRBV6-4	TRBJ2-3	ASSDSPGTDTQY
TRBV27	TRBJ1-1	ASSRGRNTEAF
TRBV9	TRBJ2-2	ASTPESLAGVPSELF
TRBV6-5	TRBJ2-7	ASSYSRGGEQY
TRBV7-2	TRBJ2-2	ASSLGGAPNTGELF
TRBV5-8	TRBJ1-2	ASSLSGRFYGYT
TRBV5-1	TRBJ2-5	ASSRGGTGVRETQY
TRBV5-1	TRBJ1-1	ASSLEQGNTEAF
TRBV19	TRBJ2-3	ASSILGTSGVTDTQY
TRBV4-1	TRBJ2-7	ASSQDIGGSYEQY
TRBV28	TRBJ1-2	ASSSPVTDRGYGYT
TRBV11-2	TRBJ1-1	ASSWTDYKAF
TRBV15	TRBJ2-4	ATSRKRAKNIQY
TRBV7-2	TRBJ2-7	ASSLNGEQY
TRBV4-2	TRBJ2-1	ASSQGLTSGGEQF
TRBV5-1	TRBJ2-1	ASSLGGTGILNEQF
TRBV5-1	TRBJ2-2	ASSLGKVQGKNTGELF
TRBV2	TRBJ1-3	ASTQGNTIY
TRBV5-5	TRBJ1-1	ASSASSGQVGTEAF
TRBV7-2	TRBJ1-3	ASSQGTVGKTIY
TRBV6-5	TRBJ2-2	ASSSGGGGAGELF
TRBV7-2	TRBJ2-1	ASSGGRSEQF
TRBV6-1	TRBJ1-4	ASSGQGATNEKLF
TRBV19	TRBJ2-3	ASTSPDTQY
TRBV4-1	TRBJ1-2	ASSLQISNYGYT
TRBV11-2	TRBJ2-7	ASSSRTSGPSSYEQY
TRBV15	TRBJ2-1	ATSRGRGGFLYNEQF
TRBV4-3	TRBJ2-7	ASSPSTGTYEQY
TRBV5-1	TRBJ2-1	ASSWGQGPYNEQF
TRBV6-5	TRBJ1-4	ASSYTPGGGSEKLF
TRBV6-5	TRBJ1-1	ASSYSTGGTEAF
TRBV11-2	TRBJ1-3	ASSLTGNTIY
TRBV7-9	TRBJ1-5	ASSLDRGYQPQH
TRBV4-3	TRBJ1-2	ASSQGQQNNYGYT
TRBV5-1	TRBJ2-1	ASSSSSYNEQF
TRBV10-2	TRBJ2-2	ASSDWSGSTGELF
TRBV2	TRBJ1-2	ASRPGTTIYGYT